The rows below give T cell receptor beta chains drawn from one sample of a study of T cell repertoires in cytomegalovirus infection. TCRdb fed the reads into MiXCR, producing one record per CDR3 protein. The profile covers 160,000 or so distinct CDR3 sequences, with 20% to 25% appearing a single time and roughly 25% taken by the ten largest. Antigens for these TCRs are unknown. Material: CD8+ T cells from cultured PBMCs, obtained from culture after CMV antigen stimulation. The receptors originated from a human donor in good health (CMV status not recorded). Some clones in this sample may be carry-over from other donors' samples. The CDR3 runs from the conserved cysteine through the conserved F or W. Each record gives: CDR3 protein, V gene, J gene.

CASSQGAGTDRNTIYF	TRBV4-2	TRBJ1-3
CASSRWGQGRGEANEKLFF	TRBV7-8	TRBJ1-4
CASSQSDGDTLRSGMSQDTQYF	TRBV4-1	TRBJ2-3
CASSEYEISGNTIYF	TRBV25-1	TRBJ1-3
CASSPEWSGGAEWNEQFF	TRBV4-3	TRBJ2-1
CSARAREDRQIRGSGNTIYF	TRBV20-1	TRBJ1-3
CASSLNWPNTEAFF	TRBV7-2	TRBJ1-1
CASNHGASNTEAFF	TRBV19	TRBJ1-1
CASRGEWAAF	TRBV12-3/TRBV12-4	TRBJ1-2
CASSSRTGRSTDTQYF	TRBV6-2/TRBV6-3	TRBJ2-3
CASSPRVAGVYNEQFF	TRBV7-9	TRBJ2-1
CASSKGYTEAFF	TRBV7-9	TRBJ1-1
CASSPSPGNNNSPLHF	TRBV4-1	TRBJ1-6
CAISRSRVGVDEQYF	TRBV6-1	TRBJ2-7